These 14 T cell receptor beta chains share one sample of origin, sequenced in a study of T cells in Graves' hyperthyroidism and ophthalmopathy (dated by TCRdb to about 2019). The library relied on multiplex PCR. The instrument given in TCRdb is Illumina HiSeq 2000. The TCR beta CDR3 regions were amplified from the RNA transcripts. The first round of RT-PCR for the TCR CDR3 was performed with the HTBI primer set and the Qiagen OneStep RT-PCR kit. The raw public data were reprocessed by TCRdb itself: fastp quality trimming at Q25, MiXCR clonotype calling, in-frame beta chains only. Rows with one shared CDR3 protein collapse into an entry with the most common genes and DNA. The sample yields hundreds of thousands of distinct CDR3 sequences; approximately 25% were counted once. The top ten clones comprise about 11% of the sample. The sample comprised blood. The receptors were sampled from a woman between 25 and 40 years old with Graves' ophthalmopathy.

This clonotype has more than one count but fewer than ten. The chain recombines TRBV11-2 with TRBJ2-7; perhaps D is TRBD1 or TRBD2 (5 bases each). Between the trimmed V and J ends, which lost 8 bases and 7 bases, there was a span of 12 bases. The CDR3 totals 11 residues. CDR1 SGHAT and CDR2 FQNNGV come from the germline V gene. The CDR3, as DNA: TGTGCCAGCGGGGGAAGTAGGGAGCAGTACTTC. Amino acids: CASGGSREQYF.

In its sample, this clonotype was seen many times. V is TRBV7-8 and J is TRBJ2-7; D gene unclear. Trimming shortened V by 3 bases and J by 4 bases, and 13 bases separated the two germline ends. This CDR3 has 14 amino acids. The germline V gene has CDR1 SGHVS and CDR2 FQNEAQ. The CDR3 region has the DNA TGTGCCAGCAGCTTCGCTAGAACCTCTTACGAGCAGTACTTC. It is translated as CASSFARTSYEQYF.

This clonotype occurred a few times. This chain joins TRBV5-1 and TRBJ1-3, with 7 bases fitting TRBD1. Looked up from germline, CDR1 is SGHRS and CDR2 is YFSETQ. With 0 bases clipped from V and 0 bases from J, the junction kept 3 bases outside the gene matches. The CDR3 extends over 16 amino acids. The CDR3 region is CASSLGGQSSGNTIYF. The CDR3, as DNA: TGCGCCAGCAGCTTGGGGGGACAGAGCTCTGGAAACACCATATATTTT.

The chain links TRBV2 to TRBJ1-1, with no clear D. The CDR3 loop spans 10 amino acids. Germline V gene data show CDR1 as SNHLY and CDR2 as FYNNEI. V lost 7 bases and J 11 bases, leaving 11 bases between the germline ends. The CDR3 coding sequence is TGTGCCAGCAACGCTGGGTGGGCTTTCTTT. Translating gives CASNAGWAFF.

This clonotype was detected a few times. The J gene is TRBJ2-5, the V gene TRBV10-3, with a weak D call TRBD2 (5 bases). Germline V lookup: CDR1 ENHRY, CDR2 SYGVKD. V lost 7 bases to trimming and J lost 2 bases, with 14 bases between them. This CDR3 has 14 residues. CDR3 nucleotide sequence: TGTGCCATCACCCAAGACCCGGGGCAAGAGACCCAGTACTTC. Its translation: CAITQDPGQETQYF.

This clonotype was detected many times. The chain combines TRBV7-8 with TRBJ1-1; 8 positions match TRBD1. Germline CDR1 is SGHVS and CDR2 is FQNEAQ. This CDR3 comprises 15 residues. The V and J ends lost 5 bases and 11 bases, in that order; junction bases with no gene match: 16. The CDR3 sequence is CASSKYTGTGVVAFF. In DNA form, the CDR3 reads TGTGCCAGCAGCAAATATACCGGGACAGGAGTGGTTGCTTTCTTT.

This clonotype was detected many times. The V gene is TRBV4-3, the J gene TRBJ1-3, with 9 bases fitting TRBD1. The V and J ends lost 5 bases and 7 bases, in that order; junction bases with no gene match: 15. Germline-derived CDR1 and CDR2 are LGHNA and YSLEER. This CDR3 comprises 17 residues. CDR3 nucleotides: TGCGCCAGCAGCGAAAAAAGAGGGACAGGGAGTTGGAACACCATATATTTT. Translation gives CASSEKRGTGSWNTIYF.

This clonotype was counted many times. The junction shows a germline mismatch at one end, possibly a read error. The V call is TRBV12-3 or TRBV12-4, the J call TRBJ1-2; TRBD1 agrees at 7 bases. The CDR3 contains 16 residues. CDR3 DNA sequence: TGTGCCGGCAGTTTCGGGACAGAAACTCCTAACTATGGCTACACCTTC. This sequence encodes CAGSFGTETPNYGYTF.

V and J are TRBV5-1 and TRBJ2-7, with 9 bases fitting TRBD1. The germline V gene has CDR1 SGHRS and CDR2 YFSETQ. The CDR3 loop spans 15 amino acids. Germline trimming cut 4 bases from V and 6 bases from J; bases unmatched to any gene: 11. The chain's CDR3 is CASSTPGQGESEQYF. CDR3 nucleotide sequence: TGCGCCAGCAGCACACCGGGACAGGGAGAGTCCGAGCAGTACTTC.

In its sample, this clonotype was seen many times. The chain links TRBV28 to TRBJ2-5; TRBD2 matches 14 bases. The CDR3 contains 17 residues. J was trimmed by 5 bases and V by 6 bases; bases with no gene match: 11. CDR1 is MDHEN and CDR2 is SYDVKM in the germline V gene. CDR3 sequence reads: CASSPSFGLAGGETQYF. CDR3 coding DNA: TGTGCCAGCAGCCCATCTTTCGGACTAGCGGGAGGCGAGACCCAGTACTTC.

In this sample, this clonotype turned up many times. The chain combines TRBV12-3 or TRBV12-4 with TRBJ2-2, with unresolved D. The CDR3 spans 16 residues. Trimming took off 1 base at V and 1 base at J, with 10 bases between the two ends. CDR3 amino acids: CASSLVRPWNTGELFF. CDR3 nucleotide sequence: TGTGCCAGCAGTTTAGTCCGGCCATGGAACACCGGGGAGCTGTTTTTT.

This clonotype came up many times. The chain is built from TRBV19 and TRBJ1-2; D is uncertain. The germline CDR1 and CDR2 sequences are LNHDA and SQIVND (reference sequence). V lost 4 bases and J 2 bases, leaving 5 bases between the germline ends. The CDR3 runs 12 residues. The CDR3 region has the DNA TGTGCCAGTAGTAATTGGAACTATGGCTACACCTTC. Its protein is CASSNWNYGYTF.

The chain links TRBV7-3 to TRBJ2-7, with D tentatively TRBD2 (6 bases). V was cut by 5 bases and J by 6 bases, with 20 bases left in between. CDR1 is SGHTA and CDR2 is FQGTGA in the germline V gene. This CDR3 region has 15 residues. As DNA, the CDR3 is TGTGCCAGCAGCCTATCCCGAGGGAGGACGGGCGAGCAGTACTTC. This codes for CASSLSRGRTGEQYF.

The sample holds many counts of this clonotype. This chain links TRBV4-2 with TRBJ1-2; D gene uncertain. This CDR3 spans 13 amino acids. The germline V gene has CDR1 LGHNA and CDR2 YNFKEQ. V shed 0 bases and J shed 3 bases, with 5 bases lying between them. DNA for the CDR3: TGTGCCAGCAGCCAAGATTACGACTATGGCTACACCTTC. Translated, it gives CASSQDYDYGYTF.